This is a list of T cell receptor beta chains from one sample in a study of technical replicates of blood from a few donors. Assay used: immunoSEQ multiplex PCR; TCRdb lists only in-frame clones, some missing. The repertoire holds just over 80,000 clones, 90% to 95% seen once, with 0.38% in the top ten. Sequenced input: T cells isolated from PBMCs. The receptors were gathered from a human donor in good health. Both conserved end residues are part of each CDR3. A D gene is named only where the DNA matches it firmly. Where a row states a size, it is once, few, many or the class of an expanded clone; other rows omit it.

16	TRBD2	TRBV28	TRBJ2-3	.	CASSKASGRMGDTQYF	TGTGCCAGCAGTAAAGCTAGCGGGAGAATGGGAGATACGCAGTATTTT
16	TRBD2	TRBV4-1	TRBJ2-1	.	CASSFRLAGVPDEQFF	TGCGCCAGCAGCTTTCGACTAGCGGGAGTCCCCGATGAGCAGTTCTTC
15	.	TRBV5-1	TRBJ1-2	.	CASSLHGTSRDGYTF	TGCGCCAGCAGCTTACACGGGACTAGTCGAGATGGCTACACCTTC
14	TRBD2	TRBV5-1	TRBJ2-7	.	CASSSGTSVEEQYF	TGCGCCAGCAGCTCAGGGACTAGCGTGGAGGAGCAGTACTTC
16	TRBD2	TRBV6-5	TRBJ2-4	.	CASSYTSGRVKNIQYF	TGTGCCAGCAGTTATACTAGCGGGAGAGTTAAAAACATTCAGTACTTC
16	TRBD1	TRBV10-3	TRBJ2-2	.	CAISARQGYNTGELFF	TGTGCCATCAGTGCCCGACAGGGATATAACACCGGGGAGCTGTTTTTT
14	.	TRBV6-1	TRBJ1-1	.	CASSDQFGDTEAFF	TGTGCCAGCAGTGACCAGTTTGGTGACACTGAAGCTTTCTTT
15	.	TRBV2	TRBJ2-2	.	CASRANGRNTGELFF	TGTGCCAGCAGAGCGAACGGCCGGAACACCGGGGAGCTGTTTTTT
17	TRBD2	TRBV19	TRBJ2-1	.	CASSTRRTSGNYNEQFF	TGTGCCAGTAGTACCCGACGGACTAGCGGGAACTACAATGAGCAGTTCTTC
13	.	TRBV19	TRBJ1-1	.	CASSHRDMSEAFF	TGTGCCAGTAGCCACCGGGACATGAGTGAAGCTTTCTTT
13	.	TRBV19	TRBJ1-2	.	CASSIDRGWGYTF	TGTGCCAGTAGTATAGACAGGGGATGGGGCTACACCTTC
19	TRBD1	TRBV13	TRBJ2-1	.	CASSSMTGTTFGLYNEQFF	TGTGCCAGCAGCTCAATGACAGGGACCACTTTTGGCCTCTACAATGAGCAGTTCTTC
16	.	TRBV4-2	TRBJ1-1	.	CASSQDYREMNTEAFF	TGTGCCAGCAGCCAAGATTACAGGGAAATGAACACTGAAGCTTTCTTT
13	.	TRBV11-1	TRBJ1-1	.	CASSLPGNTEAFF	TGTGCCAGCAGCTTACCCGGGAACACTGAAGCTTTCTTT
14	.	TRBV27	TRBJ2-2	.	CASSFSWPTGELFF	TGTGCCAGCAGTTTCTCCTGGCCCACCGGGGAGCTGTTTTTT
18	TRBD1	TRBV15	TRBJ2-3	.	CATSRAFLTGGNTDTQYF	TGTGCCACCAGCAGAGCCTTCCTTACAGGGGGCAACACAGATACGCAGTATTTT
17	TRBD2	TRBV4-2	TRBJ2-7	.	CASSQPMTSGTTYEQYF	TGTGCCAGCAGCCAACCTATGACTAGCGGAACTACCTACGAGCAGTACTTC
16	TRBD1	TRBV6-1	TRBJ2-3	.	CASSGWKGAGTDTQYF	TGTGCCAGCAGTGGTTGGAAGGGGGCCGGCACAGATACGCAGTATTTT
15	TRBD1	TRBV27	TRBJ2-5	.	CASSLGTARQETQYF	TGTGCCAGCAGTTTAGGGACAGCACGCCAAGAGACCCAGTACTTC
14	.	TRBV19	TRBJ1-2	.	CASSSSGTNYGYTF	TGTGCCAGTAGTTCTAGCGGAACTAACTATGGCTACACCTTC
14	TRBD2	TRBV19	TRBJ2-1	.	CASSIKTSQAEQFF	TGTGCCAGTAGTATTAAGACTAGCCAGGCTGAGCAGTTCTTC
19	.	TRBV11-2	TRBJ2-3	.	CASSSGQGPGGGPTDTQYF	TGTGCCAGCAGTTCTGGACAGGGTCCAGGCGGGGGACCCACAGATACGCAGTATTTT
14	TRBD1	TRBV7-8	TRBJ1-4	.	CASSKQGAYEKLFF	TGTGCCAGCAGCAAACAGGGGGCGTATGAAAAACTGTTTTTT
12	.	TRBV29-1	TRBJ2-1	.	CSVEGQANEQFF	TGCAGCGTTGAAGGACAGGCCAATGAGCAGTTCTTC
12	.	TRBV6-1	TRBJ2-5	once	CASSESWASGYF	TGTGCCAGCAGTGAATCTTGGGCGTCAGGGTACTTC
16	TRBD1	TRBV19	TRBJ2-1	.	CASSIATQGGYNEQFF	TGTGCCAGTAGTATTGCGACACAGGGGGGATACAATGAGCAGTTCTTC
15	TRBD2	TRBV7-2	TRBJ2-1	.	CASSFLAALRDEQFF	TGTGCCAGCAGCTTTCTAGCGGCCCTCAGAGATGAGCAGTTCTTC
16	TRBD2	TRBV5-1	TRBJ2-3	.	CASSFGLAGYTDTQYF	TGCGCCAGCAGCTTTGGACTAGCTGGTTACACAGATACGCAGTATTTT
14	.	TRBV10-3	TRBJ2-7	.	CAISDRYSSYEQYF	TGTGCCATCAGTGACCGATATAGCTCCTACGAGCAGTACTTC
17	TRBD2	TRBV18	TRBJ2-1	.	CASSPLGRLAGRDEQFF	TGTGCCAGCTCACCACTTGGGAGGCTAGCGGGAAGGGATGAGCAGTTCTTC
14	TRBD2	TRBV4-2	TRBJ2-7	.	CASSQVLGEGEQYF	TGTGCCAGCAGCCAAGTTCTGGGGGAGGGTGAGCAGTACTTC
15	.	TRBV6-5	TRBJ2-7	.	CASSRGGGSFDEQYF	TGTGCCAGCAGCCGCGGGGGCGGGAGCTTTGACGAGCAGTACTTC
15	.	TRBV7-2	TRBJ1-4	.	CASSLGEGAGEKLFF	TGTGCCAGCAGCTTAGGGGAAGGGGCGGGGGAAAAACTGTTTTTT
15	.	TRBV28	TRBJ2-7	.	CASSLAAGFAYEQYF	TGTGCCAGCAGTTTAGCGGCGGGATTTGCCTACGAGCAGTACTTC
14	TRBD1	TRBV6-1	TRBJ1-3	.	CASRATGTGNTIYF	TGTGCCAGCAGGGCGACAGGGACAGGAAACACCATATATTTT
15	TRBD2	TRBV9	TRBJ2-7	.	CASSVGLAGMYEQYF	TGTGCCAGCAGCGTCGGACTAGCGGGAATGTACGAGCAGTACTTC
14	.	TRBV9	TRBJ1-2	.	CASSGEGSGWGYTF	TGTGCCAGCAGCGGCGAGGGGAGCGGGTGGGGCTACACCTTC
13	.	TRBV14	TRBJ2-1	.	CASSQAYLNEQFF	TGTGCCAGCAGCCAAGCCTACCTAAATGAGCAGTTCTTC
14	TRBD1	TRBV27	TRBJ2-3	.	CASSGTEVTDTQYF	TGTGCCAGCAGCGGGACAGAGGTCACAGATACGCAGTATTTT
15	TRBD1	TRBV19	TRBJ2-7	once	CASSYTGTGSYEQYF	TGTGCCAGTAGTTACACCGGGACAGGTTCCTACGAGCAGTACTTC
14	.	TRBV23-1	TRBJ2-6	.	CASSPLSGANVLTF	TGCGCCAGCAGTCCCCTATCTGGGGCCAACGTCCTGACTTTC
15	.	TRBV5-1	TRBJ1-5	.	CASSPTGEGVIPQHF	TGCGCCAGCAGCCCAACAGGAGAAGGTGTCATCCCCCAGCATTTT
13	TRBD2	TRBV6-5	TRBJ2-3	once	CASSGRAIGEQYF	TGTGCCAGCAGCGGGAGGGCCATTGGGGAGCAGTATTTT